Sequencing of this TCR beta chain was carried out in a study of blood T cell repertoires in COVID-19 (dated by TCRdb to the early 2020s). Regarding the complete study: The collaborator samples originated in the United States, Italy and Spain and spanned the acute and convalescent phases of COVID-19. The material from the prospective study consisted of cDNA or gDNA derived from T cells, B-cell-depleted T cells, or PBMCs. Subjects who had been exposed to COVID-19, were actively infected with it, or had recovered from it provided the deeply sampled blood TCRbeta repertoires that made up the dataset. HLA class I and class II types, where available, came from metadata supplied by the sample provider rather than from assay-based typing. A de-identified subject ID, COVID-19 status, age in years and sex were almost always included in the sample metadata. The repertoires were released in a freely available public database meant as a resource for research on the immune response to SARS-CoV-2. Samples were obtained from the ongoing ImmuneRACE study (first 160 participants) and from 1,200 or so subjects provided by 6 global collaborators. The full study reports these points: Clinical and demographic metadata were provided uncurated, with the amount varying by source and participant.

On this clone itself: The antigen it recognizes is unknown. No base quality values were provided; no much bigger clone lies one nucleotide off.

Each collaborating institution followed its own protocols to collect whole blood in K2EDTA tubes. For TCRbeta analysis, collaborators shipped samples as frozen whole blood, isolated PBMCs, or DNA extracted from either of those sample types. TCRbeta CDR3 regions were amplified from genomic DNA by means of the immunoSEQ Assay, a bias-controlled multiplex PCR. In the original analysis: The number of nucleated cells in each sample was estimated by amplification of reference gene primers within the assay. Sequence reads were collapsed and filtered to measure the absolute abundance of every unique TCRbeta CDR3 rearrangement. Productive Simpson clonality was computed per sample as the square root of Simpson's diversity index over productive rearrangements. Sourced from immuneACCESS, this table was stored by TCRdb with only in-frame sequences that have V and J called. A share of the clones is absent; for the studies checked, an unresolved V gene accounts for under half, and the remainder has no known explanation. V and J calls and clone size follow that table, whereas D and trimming were derived from the DNA. The sample includes 130,000 to 150,000 clones, with roughly 85% observed a single time. In total, the top ten clones hold roughly 2.6% of the sample.

The germline V gene gives CDR1 as SGDLS and CDR2 as YYNGEE. V and J are truncated by 4 bases and 0 bases respectively, leaving an intervening sequence of 14 bases. The CDR3 sequence holds 16 residues, the cysteine and phenylalanine included. The retained sequence is limited to the CDR3, 48 bases, with the frame set at the first base. Specimen: peripheral blood. The chain uses TRBV9 and TRBJ1-3; the D region possibly corresponds to TRBD1 (6 bases align). The origin of this receptor is a human donor with acute or convalescent COVID-19. The donor label of this sample is uncertain. The CDR3 reads CASSSFDRSSGNTIYF. The bases are TGTGCCAGCAGCTCCTTCGACAGGAGCTCTGGAAACACCATATATTTT.